This entry is about one T cell receptor beta chain. This record belongs to a study of T cell responses to AZD1222 COVID-19 vaccine. The germline V gene has CDR1 MNHEY and CDR2 SVGEGT. Trimming cost V 2 bases and J 7 bases, with 20 bases left between them. This CDR3 is built from 16 residues. Second-dose recipients at about 4 or about 12 weeks were treated as one pooled group. Profiling relied on immunoSEQ multiplex PCR, and the TCRdb table lists in-frame clones only, not all of them. In the table there are 65,000 to 90,000 clones, 75% to 90% of which are singletons. The sequencing used peripheral blood, collected 28 days after the second AZD1222 dose. The sequence was collected from an adult who received the AZD1222 COVID-19 vaccine. The chain couples TRBV6-2 or TRBV6-3 to TRBJ1-1, with TRBD1 as a possible D gene (6 bases). The CDR3 DNA reads as TGTGCCAGCAGTTACCCCGGCGGGGGGGCGAAAGGTGAAGCTTTCTTT. It specifies CASSYPGGGAKGEAFF.